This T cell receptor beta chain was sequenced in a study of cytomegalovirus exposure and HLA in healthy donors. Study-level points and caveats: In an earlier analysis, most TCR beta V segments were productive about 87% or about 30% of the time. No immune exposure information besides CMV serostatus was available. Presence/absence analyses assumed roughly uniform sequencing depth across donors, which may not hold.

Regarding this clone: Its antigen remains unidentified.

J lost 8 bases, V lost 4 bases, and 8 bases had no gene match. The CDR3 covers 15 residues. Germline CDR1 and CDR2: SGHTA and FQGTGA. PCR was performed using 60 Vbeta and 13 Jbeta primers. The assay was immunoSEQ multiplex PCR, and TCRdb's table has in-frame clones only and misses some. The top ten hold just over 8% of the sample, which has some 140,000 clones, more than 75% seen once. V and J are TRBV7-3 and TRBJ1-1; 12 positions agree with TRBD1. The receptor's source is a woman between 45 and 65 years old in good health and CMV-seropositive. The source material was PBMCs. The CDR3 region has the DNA TGTGCCAGCAGCTCCGGGACAGGGGGCAGAGGGGAAGCTTTCTTT. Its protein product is CASSSGTGGRGEAFF.